A selection of T cell receptor beta chains follows, all from one sample in a study of regulatory T cells in long-lasting Graves disease. TCRdb re-derived calls from the multiplex PCR reads in MiXCR, one entry per CDR3 protein. Among roughly 530,000 distinct CDR3 sequences listed, more than 15% were seen once. This sample also belongs to another study, concerning T cells in Graves' hyperthyroidism and ophthalmopathy.

The sequences come from peripheral blood mononuclear cells (PBMCs), collected at new diagnosis, from a patient treated with antithyroid drugs. These receptors were taken from a woman aged 35-65 years with Graves disease. Each CDR3 is given with its conserved first and last residue. D genes are given only for firm matches. Part of the rows lack a size; the others show once, few, many or a class for expanded clones.

v_gene	j_gene	d_gene	abundance	CDR3aa	CDR3nt
TRBV2	TRBJ2-2	NA	many	CASTLEDTGELFF	TGTGCCAGCACCCTAGAGGACACCGGGGAGCTGTTTTTT
TRBV28	TRBJ1-1	TRBD1	NA	CASSYIPGGLNTEAFF	TGTGCCAGCAGTTATATCCCAGGGGGCTTGAACACTGAAGCTTTCTTT
TRBV19	TRBJ1-5	NA	many	CASSLVGGSQPQHF	TGTGCCAGTAGTCTCGTGGGAGGATCTCAGCCCCAGCATTTT
TRBV12-3/TRBV12-4	TRBJ2-7	NA	many	CASTVYGVNEQYF	TGTGCCAGCACAGTTTATGGGGTTAACGAGCAGTACTTC
TRBV15	TRBJ1-2	TRBD1	few	CATSRGGQLYGYTF	TGTGCCACCAGCAGAGGGGGACAGCTATATGGCTACACCTTC
TRBV19	TRBJ2-4	TRBD1	NA	CASSTNWGTALAKNIQYF	TGTGCCAGTAGCACGAATTGGGGGACAGCGTTAGCCAAAAACATTCAGTACTTC
TRBV7-9	TRBJ2-1	NA	many	CASSLTATLEVF	TGTGCCAGCAGCTTAACTGCTACACTGGAGGTCTTC
TRBV12-3/TRBV12-4	TRBJ1-3	NA	NA	CASSMDRIENTIYF	TGTGCCAGCAGCATGGACAGAATCGAAAACACCATATATTTT
TRBV10-3	TRBJ2-7	TRBD2	NA	CAISEGGGEQYF	TGTGCCATCAGTGAGGGGGGGGGTGAGCAGTACTTC
TRBV30	TRBJ1-5	TRBD1	few	CAWRDRALGNQPQHF	TGTGCCTGGCGGGACAGGGCATTAGGCAATCAGCCCCAGCATTTT
TRBV2	TRBJ1-1	NA	many	CASTGRANTEAFF	TGTGCCAGCACCGGACGGGCGAACACTGAAGCTTTCTTT
TRBV3-1	TRBJ1-1	NA	many	CASSQEGRGPFEAFF	TGTGCCAGCAGCCAAGAAGGCAGGGGCCCTTTTGAAGCTTTCTTT
TRBV28	TRBJ2-3	NA	few	CASSLLAVPSRERADTQYF	TGTGCCAGCAGTTTATTGGCCGTTCCGTCCCGCGAAAGGGCAGATACGCAGTATTTT
TRBV2	TRBJ1-6	NA	many	CASSPEALASPLHF	TGTGCCAGCAGCCCCGAGGCCCTCGCTTCACCCCTCCACTTT
TRBV18	TRBJ1-4	NA	many	CASSPDVSKKLFF	TGTGCCAGCTCACCCGACGTCTCAAAAAAACTGTTTTTT
TRBV28	TRBJ1-2	NA	many	CASSLGTPIYGYTF	TGTGCCAGCAGTTTAGGGACACCCATATATGGCTACACCTTC
TRBV12-3/TRBV12-4	TRBJ1-5	NA	NA	CVSSLAGFNQPQHF	TGTGTCAGCAGTTTAGCAGGGTTCAATCAGCCCCAGCATTTT
TRBV7-2	TRBJ1-5	NA	NA	CASSSRENQPQHF	TGTGCCAGCAGCTCCAGGGAGAATCAGCCCCAGCATTTT
TRBV12-3/TRBV12-4	TRBJ1-6	NA	NA	CASSPDRRGHLHF	TGTGCCAGCAGTCCCGACAGGAGAGGTCACCTCCACTTT
TRBV5-1	TRBJ1-6	NA	many	CASSLEEGNSPLHF	TGCGCCAGCAGCTTGGAAGAGGGGAATTCACCCCTCCACTTT
TRBV7-9	TRBJ2-6	NA	few	CASSLALSGANVLTF	TGTGCCAGCAGCTTAGCACTCTCTGGGGCCAACGTCCTGACTTTC
TRBV12-3/TRBV12-4	TRBJ1-5	NA	many	CASSLGAADQPQHF	TGTGCCAGCAGTTTAGGGGCCGCCGATCAGCCCCAGCATTTT
TRBV5-1	TRBJ2-7	NA	many	CASSSQGGRYEQYF	TGCGCCAGCAGCTCCCAGGGGGGAAGGTACGAGCAGTACTTC
TRBV19	TRBJ1-5	NA	NA	CASSISYGTPKQPQHF	TGTGCCAGTAGTATTAGCTATGGGACACCCAAACAGCCCCAGCATTTT
TRBV7-9	TRBJ1-1	NA	many	CASSFTAGDMNTEAFF	TGTGCCAGCAGCTTTACGGCTGGGGATATGAACACTGAAGCTTTCTTT
TRBV19	TRBJ2-3	NA	many	CASSISAGTTDTQYF	TGTGCCAGTAGTATTTCCGCGGGGACCACAGATACGCAGTATTTT
TRBV11-2	TRBJ2-1	NA	many	CASSLTALFSYNEQFF	TGTGCCAGCAGCTTAACGGCGCTGTTCTCCTACAATGAGCAGTTCTTC
TRBV20-1	TRBJ2-2	TRBD2	few	CSARGRGVQLTSNTGELFF	TGCAGTGCCCGGGGGCGGGGGGTTCAACTAACCTCGAACACCGGGGAGCTGTTTTTT
TRBV2	TRBJ1-2	NA	few	CASSAQFGYTF	TGTGCCAGCAGTGCCCAGTTTGGCTACACCTTC
TRBV4-1	TRBJ1-2	TRBD1	NA	CASSLDRGSGHTF	TGCGCCAGCAGCCTCGACAGGGGAAGTGGCCACACCTTC
TRBV29-1	TRBJ1-1	NA	NA	CSVLGPAGPEAFF	TGCAGCGTCCTGGGGCCAGCTGGTCCTGAAGCTTTCTTT
TRBV30	TRBJ2-2	NA	NA	CAWRDSRGTGELFF	TGTGCCTGGAGGGACTCCCGGGGCACCGGGGAGCTGTTTTTT
TRBV4-1	TRBJ1-2	NA	few	CASSPDASIDYGYTF	TGCGCCAGCAGCCCGGACGCCAGTATCGACTATGGCTACACCTTC
TRBV11-2	TRBJ2-1	NA	many	CASSFEIAKQFF	TGTGCCAGCAGCTTCGAAATAGCGAAGCAGTTCTTC
TRBV18	TRBJ1-4	NA	few	CASSRGRTNEKLFF	TGTGCCAGCTCCCGAGGGCGGACTAATGAAAAACTGTTTTTT
TRBV2	TRBJ1-1	NA	NA	CASSEGGLSTEAFF	TGTGCCAGCAGTGAAGGGGGGCTCTCCACTGAAGCTTTCTTT
TRBV15	TRBJ2-1	NA	once	CATSTRGKNEQFF	TGTGCCACCAGCACAAGGGGAAAAAATGAGCAGTTCTTC
TRBV3-1	TRBJ1-1	NA	many	CASSQDGPSVAFF	TGTGCCAGCAGCCAAGATGGACCTTCCGTCGCTTTCTTT
TRBV19	TRBJ2-5	NA	NA	CASSTRWRGESETQYF	TGTGCCAGTAGTACCCGGTGGAGGGGAGAGTCGGAGACCCAGTACTTC
TRBV7-2	TRBJ2-3	NA	NA	CASSLGWGRDTQYF	TGTGCCAGCAGCTTAGGGTGGGGGAGGGATACGCAGTATTTT
TRBV28	TRBJ2-3	TRBD1	many	CASSFPTGGTDTQYF	TGTGCCAGCAGTTTCCCGACAGGGGGCACAGATACGCAGTATTTT
TRBV12-3/TRBV12-4	TRBJ2-3	NA	many	CATCDSGMGNTDTQYF	TGTGCCACCTGCGACTCGGGTATGGGGAACACAGATACGCAGTATTTT
TRBV3-1	TRBJ1-5	NA	NA	CASSQDGAGGQPQHF	TGTGCCAGCAGCCAAGATGGGGCGGGAGGGCAGCCCCAGCATTTT
TRBV6-1	TRBJ1-3	NA	NA	CASSPSGAIRNTIYF	TGTGCCAGCAGCCCCAGCGGGGCTATAAGAAACACCATATATTTT
TRBV18	TRBJ1-6	NA	NA	CASSPPPLGPPLHF	TGTGCCAGCTCACCACCCCCCCTGGGTCCACCCCTCCACTTT
TRBV7-9	TRBJ2-5	NA	few	CASSLRQRETQYF	TGTGCCAGCAGCTTACGACAGCGAGAGACCCAGTACTTC